This is a list of T cell receptor beta chains from one sample in a study of control samples from healthy donors and cancer patients. Profiled with immunoSEQ multiplex PCR; TCRdb holds only in-frame clones, not every one. Of tens of thousands of clones in the sample, more than 75% were seen once. Sample: blood. These TCRs come from a woman in her 50s in good health. Each CDR3 is given with its conserved first and last residue. The order of the fields is V gene, D gene, J gene, clone size, CDR3 protein, CDR3 DNA. D genes are given only for firm matches. A row's size may be missing; if present it is once, few, many or a size class.

>TRBV27|TRBD2|TRBJ2-7|once
CASSLAGVRYEQYF
TGTGCCAGCAGTTTGGCGGGAGTGCGCTACGAGCAGTACTTC
>TRBV7-8|.|TRBJ1-1|.
CASSLRLNTEAFF
TGTGCCAGCAGCTTAAGGTTGAACACTGAAGCTTTCTTT
>TRBV9|.|TRBJ2-3|.
CASSVESTRGGDTQYF
TGTGCCAGCAGCGTAGAATCGACTAGAGGCGGGGATACGCAGTATTTT
>TRBV18|.|TRBJ1-1|.
CASSSGGAAEAFF
TGTGCCAGCTCATCGGGAGGGGCCGCTGAAGCTTTCTTT
>TRBV20-1|.|TRBJ2-3|.
CSARWTRGVDF
TGCAGTGCTCGTTGGACCCGAGGGGTTGATTTT
>TRBV12-5|.|TRBJ2-3|.
CASGFSARVDTDTQYF
TGTGCTAGTGGTTTCTCCGCCAGGGTCGACACAGATACGCAGTATTTT
>TRBV24-1|TRBD1|TRBJ2-2|.
CATGQENTGELFF
TGTGCCACCGGACAGGAGAACACCGGGGAGCTGTTTTTT
>TRBV18|TRBD1|TRBJ2-2|.
CASSRGQGANTGELFF
TGTGCCAGCTCACGCGGACAGGGGGCGAACACCGGGGAGCTGTTTTTT
>TRBV2|TRBD1|TRBJ1-5|few
CASRSSGGSNQPQHF
TGTGCCAGCAGATCGTCAGGGGGCAGCAATCAGCCCCAGCATTTT
>TRBV10-1|.|TRBJ2-2|.
CASSVGGNTGELFF
TGCGCCAGCAGTGTCGGCGGGAACACCGGGGAGCTGTTTTTT
>TRBV24-1|TRBD1|TRBJ2-2|few
CATSDLIGTGLTGELFF
TGTGCCACCAGTGATTTGATCGGGACAGGGTTGACCGGGGAGCTGTTTTTT
>TRBV24-1|TRBD1|TRBJ2-5|.
CATSGTGGDGNQETQYF
TGTGCCACCAGTGGGACAGGGGGGGACGGGAACCAAGAGACCCAGTACTTC
>TRBV7-6|TRBD2|TRBJ2-7|.
CASSSPGLAGGQYF
TGTGCCAGCAGCTCGCCGGGACTAGCGGGAGGACAGTACTTC
>TRBV6-5|TRBD1|TRBJ2-7|once
CASSLRDRGSYEQYF
TGTGCCAGCAGTTTGAGGGACAGGGGGTCCTACGAGCAGTACTTC
>TRBV3-1/TRBV3-2|.|TRBJ2-3|.
CASSQHGDDTQYF
TGTGCCAGCAGCCAGCACGGGGACGATACGCAGTATTTT
>TRBV15|.|TRBJ1-2|.
CATSREGQEGGYTF
TGTGCCACCAGCAGAGAAGGTCAGGAAGGGGGCTACACCTTC
>TRBV19|.|TRBJ1-4|.
CASRGDLRDEKLFF
TGTGCCAGTAGAGGGGACCTACGTGATGAAAAACTGTTTTTT
>TRBV15|.|TRBJ1-4|.
CATSRDRGQGEKLFF
TGTGCCACCAGCAGAGATCGAGGGCAGGGTGAAAAACTGTTTTTT
>TRBV27|.|TRBJ1-1|medium-sized
CASSFRGGTEAFF
TGTGCCAGCAGTTTTCGAGGGGGCACTGAAGCTTTCTTT
>TRBV15|.|TRBJ2-7|.
CATSRDSTGPYEQYF
TGTGCCACCAGCAGAGATTCGACAGGTCCGTACGAGCAGTACTTC
>TRBV5-1|TRBD1|TRBJ1-2|.
CASSAPGQYYGYTF
TGCGCCAGCAGCGCCCCGGGACAGTACTATGGCTACACCTTC
>TRBV28|.|TRBJ2-7|.
CASSLKGSSLYEQYF
TGTGCCAGCAGTTTAAAAGGTTCCTCCCTCTACGAGCAGTACTTC
>TRBV9|.|TRBJ2-2|.
CASSVSEGPNTGELFF
TGTGCCAGCAGCGTATCGGAGGGTCCGAACACCGGGGAGCTGTTTTTT